A selection of T cell receptor beta chains follows, all from one sample in a study of technical replicates of blood from a few donors. Method: immunoSEQ multiplex PCR; TCRdb's copy keeps in-frame clones and lacks some. Among about 89,000 clones, just under 95% were seen once, and the ten largest hold about 0.25%. The sequenced material came from T cells isolated from PBMCs. The receptors were sampled from a human donor in good health. Both conserved end residues are part of each CDR3. A D gene is named only where the DNA matches it firmly. Only part of the rows carry a size: once, few, many, or a class if the clone is expanded.

size	J	D	V	DNA	CDR3
-	TRBJ1-2	-	TRBV29-1	TGCAGCGCCGACAGAGGCTATGGCTACACCTTC	CSADRGYGYTF
-	TRBJ2-7	TRBD2	TRBV27	TGTGCCAGCAGTTCACTAGCGGGGGTTCCATCCTACGAGCAGTACTTC	CASSSLAGVPSYEQYF
many	TRBJ1-1	TRBD1	TRBV30	TGTGCCTGGAGGGACAGGGGTAGGGGGAACACTGAAGCTTTCTTT	CAWRDRGRGNTEAFF
-	TRBJ2-5	TRBD2	TRBV18	TGTGCCAGCTCACCAGTAGCGGGGACTCGAGGGACCCAGTACTTC	CASSPVAGTRGTQYF
-	TRBJ2-4	-	TRBV4-1	TGCGCCAGCAGCCCTTGGACCCCTCAGGGTCTCGCCAAAAACATTCAGTACTTC	CASSPWTPQGLAKNIQYF
-	TRBJ1-2	TRBD1	TRBV30	TGTGCCTGGAGTGGGTATTCTGACAGGGACCTACCCATCTTGGAAAATGGCTACACCTTC	CAWSGYSDRDLPILENGYTF
-	TRBJ2-3	-	TRBV7-2	TGTGCCAGCAGCTTAAATAGCGGAGCTTACACAGATACGCAGTATTTT	CASSLNSGAYTDTQYF
-	TRBJ2-3	-	TRBV29-1	TGCAGCGTGACAGGGAGGTTCACAGATACGCAGTATTTT	CSVTGRFTDTQYF
-	TRBJ2-7	-	TRBV7-9	TGTGCCAGCAGCTCATCATCGGGCGAGCAGTACTTC	CASSSSSGEQYF
-	TRBJ1-6	TRBD1	TRBV19	TGTGCCAGTAGTATTGGACAGGGGAATTCACCCCTCCACTTT	CASSIGQGNSPLHF
-	TRBJ1-3	-	TRBV11-2	TGTGCCAGCAGCTTCACTCCTACTGGAAACACCATATATTTT	CASSFTPTGNTIYF
-	TRBJ2-1	TRBD1	TRBV4-1	TGCGCCAGCAGCCAAGATCATGGATTAAGGGACAGGGGCACCAATGAGCAGTTCTTC	CASSQDHGLRDRGTNEQFF
-	TRBJ2-7	-	TRBV20-1	TGCAGTGCTAGCCTAGACGGGCAGTACTTC	CSASLDGQYF
-	TRBJ1-1	-	TRBV6-5	TGTGCCAGCAGCTCCCCAACAGTTTACACTGAAGCTTTCTTT	CASSSPTVYTEAFF
-	TRBJ2-2	TRBD2	TRBV29-1	TGCAGCGTTCGACTAGCGGGAGGGCTTTGGGGAACCGGGGAGCTGTTTTTT	CSVRLAGGLWGTGELFF
once	TRBJ2-7	-	TRBV27	TGTGCCAACTCGAGGGTTTTACATGCCGGTCTGTGGTACGAGCAGTACTTC	CANSRVLHAGLWYEQYF
-	TRBJ2-7	-	TRBV6-1	TGTGCCAGCAGTGCACGGGACAACTACGAGCAGTACTTC	CASSARDNYEQYF
once	TRBJ2-5	TRBD1	TRBV7-9	TGTGCCAGCAGCCCAATTGGACAGGGGTTTGGGGCAGAGACCCAGTACTTC	CASSPIGQGFGAETQYF